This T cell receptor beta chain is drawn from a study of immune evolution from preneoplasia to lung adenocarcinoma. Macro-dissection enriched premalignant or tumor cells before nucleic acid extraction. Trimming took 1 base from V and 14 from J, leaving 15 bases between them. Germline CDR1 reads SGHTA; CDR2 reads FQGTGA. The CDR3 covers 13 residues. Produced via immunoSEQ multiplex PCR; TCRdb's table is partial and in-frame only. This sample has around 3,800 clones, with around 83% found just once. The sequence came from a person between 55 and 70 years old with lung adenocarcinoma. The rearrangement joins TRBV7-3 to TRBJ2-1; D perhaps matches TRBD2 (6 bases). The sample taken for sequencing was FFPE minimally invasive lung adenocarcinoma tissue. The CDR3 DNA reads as TGTGCCAGCAGCTTAATGGACTACGGCGATAAGTTCTTC. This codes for CASSLMDYGDKFF.